A single TCR beta chain is shown here with its context. The target antigen is unknown. MiXCR, applied by TCRdb to the 5' RACE reads, yields one record per CDR3 protein. This sample has 500,000 to 550,000 distinct CDR3 sequences, with around 20% found just once. This sample was taken from a study of identical twins. Study-wide results and caveats: Out-of-frame alpha sequences common to twins were enriched for low generation probability. Invariant cells of the MAIT and iNKT types might have partly distorted the zero-insertion analyses.

The V gene lost 0 bases and the J gene lost 8 bases, with 8 bases spanning the gap. This CDR3 has 13 amino acids. Germline assignment: CDR1 ENHRY and CDR2 SYGVKD. The same data also contributed to another study, on yellow fever vaccine responses in identical twins. Turning to that study: Reportedly, twins showed a vaccine T cell response that looked partly convergent and partly personalized.

This TCR came from a woman in her late teens or twenties in good health. The gene calls are TRBV10-3 and TRBJ1-5; D unclear. Specimen: CD4+ T cells sorted from blood. CDR3 in DNA: TGTGCCATCAGTGAGTCGAGGTTGGAGCCCCAGCATTTT. Its protein is CAISESRLEPQHF.